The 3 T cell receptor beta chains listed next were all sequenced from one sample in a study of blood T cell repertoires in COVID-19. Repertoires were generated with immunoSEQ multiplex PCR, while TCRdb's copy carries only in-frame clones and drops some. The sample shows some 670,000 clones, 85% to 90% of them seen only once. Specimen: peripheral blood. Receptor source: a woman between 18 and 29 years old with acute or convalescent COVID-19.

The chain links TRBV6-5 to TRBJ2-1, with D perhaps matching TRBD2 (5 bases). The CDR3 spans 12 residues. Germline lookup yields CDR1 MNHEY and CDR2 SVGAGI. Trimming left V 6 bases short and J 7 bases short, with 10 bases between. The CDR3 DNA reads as TGTGCCAGCAGGGGAGACAAAAATGAGCAGTTCTTC. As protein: CASRGDKNEQFF.

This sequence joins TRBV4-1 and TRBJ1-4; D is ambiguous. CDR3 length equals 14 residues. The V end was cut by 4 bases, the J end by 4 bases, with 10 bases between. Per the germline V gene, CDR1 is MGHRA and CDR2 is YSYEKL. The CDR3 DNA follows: TGCGCCAGCAGCCCCGGGATCTATAATGAAAAACTGTTTTTT. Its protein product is CASSPGIYNEKLFF.

CDR3 in amino acids: CASSLEAPGTSNEKLFF. CDR3 in DNA: TGTGCCAGCAGCTTGGAGGCCCCCGGGACAAGTAACGAAAAACTGTTTTTT. The chain employs TRBV5-5 and TRBJ1-4, with D perhaps matching TRBD1 (6 bases). V lost 0 bases to trimming and J lost 8 bases, with 20 bases between them. The CDR3 loop spans 17 amino acids. Per germline, CDR1 SGHKS and CDR2 YYEKEE (reference sequence).